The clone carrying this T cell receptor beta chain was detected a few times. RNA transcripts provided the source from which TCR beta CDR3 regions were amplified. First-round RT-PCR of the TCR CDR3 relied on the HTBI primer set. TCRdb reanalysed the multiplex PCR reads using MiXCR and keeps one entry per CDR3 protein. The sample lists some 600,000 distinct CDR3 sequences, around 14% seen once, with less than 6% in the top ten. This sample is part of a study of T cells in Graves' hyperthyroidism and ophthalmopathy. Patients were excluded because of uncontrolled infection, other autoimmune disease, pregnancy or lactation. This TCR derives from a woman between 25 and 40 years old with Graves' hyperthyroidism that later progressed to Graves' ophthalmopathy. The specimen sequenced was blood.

CDR3 sequence (DNA): TGTGCCAGCAGCGTAAGCCCGACTAGCGGGGGCACCAACACCGGGGAGCTGTTTTTT. It translates to CASSVSPTSGGTNTGELFF. J is TRBJ2-2 and V is TRBV7-3; 12 positions agree with TRBD2. CDR3 length: 19 residues. The V and J ends lost 5 bases and 2 bases, in that order; junction bases with no gene match: 12. Germline CDR1 SGHTA, CDR2 FQGTGA.